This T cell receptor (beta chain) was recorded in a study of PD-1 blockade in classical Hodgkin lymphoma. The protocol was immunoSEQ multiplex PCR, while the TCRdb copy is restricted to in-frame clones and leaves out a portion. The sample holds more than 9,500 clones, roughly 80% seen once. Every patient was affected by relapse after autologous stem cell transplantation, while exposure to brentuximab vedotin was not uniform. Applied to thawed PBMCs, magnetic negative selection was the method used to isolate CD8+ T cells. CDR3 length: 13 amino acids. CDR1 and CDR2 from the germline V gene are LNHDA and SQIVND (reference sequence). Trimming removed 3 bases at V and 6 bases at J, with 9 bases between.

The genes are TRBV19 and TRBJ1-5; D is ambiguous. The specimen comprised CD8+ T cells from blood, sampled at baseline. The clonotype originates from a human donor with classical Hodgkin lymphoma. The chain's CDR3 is CASSIWGAQPQHF. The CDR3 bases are TGTGCCAGTAGTATTTGGGGAGCTCAGCCCCAGCATTTT. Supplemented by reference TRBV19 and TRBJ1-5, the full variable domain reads DGGITQSPKYLFRKEGQNVTLSCEQNLNHDAMYWYRQDPGQGLRLIYYSQIVNDFQKGDIAEGYSVSREKKESFPLTVTSAQKNPTAFYLCASSIWGAQPQHFGDGTRLSIL.